This T cell receptor beta chain emerged from a study of control samples from healthy donors and cancer patients. Data came from immunoSEQ multiplex PCR; TCRdb stores just in-frame clones and leaves some out. The table shows approximately 120,000 clones, with about 90% occurring only once. Input material: blood. This clonotype originated in a man aged 18 to 35 in good health.

The CDR3 nucleotides read TGTGCCAGCAGTTTCTTCACATGGCCCTCGGAGGAAAAACTGTTTTTT. Its translation: CASSFFTWPSEEKLFF. The chain carries TRBV6-2 or TRBV6-3 and TRBJ1-4, with D unresolved. Between the trimmed V and J ends, which lost 4 bases and 8 bases, there was a span of 20 bases. Germline values: CDR1 MNHEY, CDR2 SVGEGT. The CDR3 is made up of 16 amino acids.